This TCR beta chain was retrieved from a study of Ad26.COV2.S vaccination and SARS-CoV-2 variants (dated by TCRdb to the early 2020s). For the study in its entirety: The specificity and breadth of SARS-CoV-2-reactive T cell receptors after Ad26.COV2.S vaccination were assessed by TCRbeta repertoire sequencing. The TCR-sequenced set comprised about 32 samples: some 19 Ad26.COV2.S vaccine recipients, 5 placebo recipients and 8 SARS-CoV-2 convalescent individuals. What the research found in general, with its limitations: Substantial breadth of spike-specific CD8+ and CD4+ T cell responses was reported after vaccination. According to the authors, total T cell responses may have been underestimated by the TCR breadth and depth analyses. Vaccine and placebo recipients had comparable non-spike TCR breadth, which fits with the vaccine containing only spike. Ad26.COV2.S recipients had higher spike-specific TCR breadth than placebo recipients (P = 0.0014).

With respect to this clone: Which antigen it targets is not known. The sample holds no much larger clone one base away, and base qualities are not on file.

The time point label, as the study defines it: individuals recovered from natural SARS-CoV-2 infection. The immunoSEQ Assay was the method used to sequence TCRbeta CDR3 regions. After extraction, genomic DNA underwent amplification by bias-controlled multiplex PCR, followed by high-throughput sequencing. Concerning the study's data processing: To quantify the absolute abundance of every unique TCRbeta CDR3 region, sequences were collapsed and filtered. T cell fraction was estimated by normalizing TCRbeta template counts to usable DNA, with usable DNA measured through amplification of reference genes found in all nucleated cells. Repertoire TCRs were annotated as SARS-CoV-2-specific when V gene, CDR3 amino acid sequence and J gene were exactly matched to a known reactive TCR set. The reference SARS-CoV-2 TCR set came from MIRA and was filtered for enrichment in COVID-19-positive ImmuneCODE repertoires, removing public or cross-reactive TCRs. Drawing on the MIRA antigens, annotated TCRs were analysed further at the level of specific ORF or position within ORF. Breadth was defined as the number of annotated unique rearrangements divided by the total number of unique productive rearrangements, and depth was defined as the summed frequency of the annotated unique rearrangements. TCR breadth was compared between groups using two-sided Wilcoxon rank-sum tests. TCRdb provides this immuneACCESS table in a form limited to in-frame rearrangements. Some clones are lacking; in checked studies, under half of them reflect an unresolved V gene, and why the rest are absent is not known. V and J calls and clone size follow that table, whereas D and trimming were derived from the DNA. The sample table contains about 180,000 clones; only one count was recorded for 87% of them. The ten largest make up 5% to 6.5% of the sample.

This material consisted of peripheral blood, taken after recovery from COVID-19. The receptor was derived from a human donor who had recovered from COVID-19.

The DNA sequence reads TGTGCCAGCAGCTTAGGACAGTCAAATCAGCCCCAGCATTTT. Protein translation: CASSLGQSNQPQHF. Recombination joined TRBV7-2 with TRBJ1-5; D gene: possibly TRBD1, on 5 matching bases. The CDR3 spans 14 residues, from the cysteine through the phenylalanine. Just CDR3 DNA is preserved here, 42 bases in frame from base 1. CDR1 and CDR2, looked up from the germline V gene, are SGHTA and FQGNSA. V loses 1 base, J loses 4 bases, and the germline ends lie 8 bases apart.